This entry concerns a single TCR beta chain. Its antigen remains unidentified. Cell sorting was applied to PBMCs, and CD4+ and CD8+ T cells were collected. The data derive from a study of CD8+ T cells in alopecia areata. Looking at the study overall: For the treated group, dosing was oral tofacitinib at 5 to 10 mg twice daily.

The study's findings and limits: Normal scalp showed lower clonality than lesional scalp, especially alopecia totalis/universalis.

CDR3 length: 14 amino acids. V dropped 3 bases and J dropped 6 bases, with 11 bases sitting between them. Germline V gene data show CDR1 as MGHDK and CDR2 as SYGVNS. RNA, once extracted, was reverse transcribed into cDNA for use as the sequencing template. Profiled with immunoSEQ multiplex PCR; TCRdb holds only in-frame clones, not every one. This table has 130,000 or so clones, approximately 48% appearing once. The chain has TRBV25-1 and TRBJ2-2; D is perhaps TRBD2 (5 bases). The sequence was collected from a human donor with alopecia areata. The sequences come from CD8+ T cells sorted from blood, collected at week 0. DNA of the CDR3: TGTGCCAGCAGTGACACGGAGGTGTCCGGGGAGCTGTTTTTT. Residues: CASSDTEVSGELFF.